The 27 T cell receptor beta chains below all came from one sample that was sequenced in a study of beta chain features in type 1 diabetes. Since all of the isolated RNA was reverse transcribed, expressed TCRB transcripts were what got sequenced. Here immunoSEQ multiplex PCR was the method, and the copy in TCRdb shows in-frame clones only, minus some. The data hold approximately 200,000 clones, with 9.6% observed a single time. The sequenced sample consisted of naive CD4+ T cells from blood. The receptors originated from a woman younger than 35 in good health.

The rearrangement links TRBV30 to TRBJ2-7, with TRBD2 identical over 11 bases. The germline gives CDR1 GTSNPN, CDR2 SVGIG (reference sequence). V dropped 4 bases and J dropped 4; count of bases not matched to a gene: 6. This CDR3 comprises 14 residues. Here the CDR3 DNA reads TGTGCCTGGATGTTGGCTAGCGGGAGGTACGAGCAGTACTTC. Encoded protein: CAWMLASGRYEQYF.

The rearrangement joins TRBV28 to TRBJ2-1; TRBD2 aligns across 7 bases. Germline V gene lookup returns CDR1 MDHEN and CDR2 SYDVKM. The CDR3 loop spans 16 amino acids. V was pared by 6 bases and J by 15 bases, with 23 bases of the junction left unmatched. This chain's CDR3 is CASSPLGLGAGPVGFF. As DNA, the CDR3 is TGTGCCAGCAGCCCCCTAGGACTAGGAGCGGGTCCGGTGGGGTTCTTC.

This clone was counted a few times. The V and J genes are TRBV7-2 and TRBJ2-2; 8 bases match TRBD2. The CDR3 contains 19 residues. The trim removed 4 bases at V and 4 bases at J, leaving 17 bases unmatched. Germline-derived CDR1 and CDR2 are SGHTA and FQGNSA. DNA of the CDR3: TGTGCCAGCAGCTACTCTCGGGCCCTAACGGGAGGGGTCACCGGGGAGCTGTTTTTT. This sequence encodes CASSYSRALTGGVTGELFF.

The chain carries TRBV30 and TRBJ1-3; D unresolved. CDR1 is GTSNPN and CDR2 is SVGIG in the germline V gene (reference sequence). This CDR3 region has 13 residues. Trimming removed 0 bases at V and 2 bases at J, with 5 bases between. CDR3 nucleotide sequence: TGTGCCTGGAGTGTACTAGCTGGAAACACCATATATTTT. Translated, it gives CAWSVLAGNTIYF.

This clone came up a few times. This chain links TRBV7-9 with TRBJ2-3; D perhaps matches TRBD1 (5 bases). There are 14 residues in the CDR3. CDR1 and CDR2 from the germline V gene are SEHNR and FQNEAQ (reference sequence). V gave up 5 bases and J gave up 0 bases, with 9 bases separating them. The CDR3: CASSPTGSTDTQYF. In nucleotides, the CDR3 is TGTGCCAGCAGCCCTACAGGTAGCACAGATACGCAGTATTTT.

J is TRBJ2-7 and V is TRBV2; TRBD2 agrees at 11 bases. V shed 6 bases, J shed 2 bases, and the junction held 3 bases outside the gene matches. In germline, CDR1 is SNHLY, CDR2 FYNNEI. This CDR3 contains 14 residues. The CDR3 DNA follows: TGTGCCAGCAGGGGGACTAGCGGCGCCTACGAGCAGTACTTC. It yields the protein CASRGTSGAYEQYF.

This clone occurred a few times. V and J are TRBV19 and TRBJ2-7; no clear D gene. V lost 3 bases and J 6 bases, leaving 12 bases between the germline ends. The CDR3 has 13 residues. The germline gives CDR1 LNHDA, CDR2 SQIVND (reference sequence). The CDR3 is CASSIPGYGEQYF. The CDR3, as DNA: TGTGCCAGTAGTATCCCAGGTTATGGCGAGCAGTACTTC.

The V call is TRBV18, the J call TRBJ1-1, with a tentative D call TRBD1 (6 bases). Germline CDR1 is KGHSH and CDR2 is LQKENI. There are 15 residues in the CDR3. The ends were cut back, 3 bases at V and 4 bases at J, with 15 bases in the middle. This CDR3 reads CASSPGGAFGTEAFF. The CDR3 DNA reads TGTGCCAGCTCACCGGGGGGGGCTTTTGGCACTGAAGCTTTCTTT.

In its sample, this clone was seen a few times. The rearrangement links TRBV30 to TRBJ1-3; tentatively, D is TRBD1 (5 bases). Trimming cost V 2 bases and J 0 bases, with 11 bases left between them. Germline CDR1 reads GTSNPN; CDR2 reads SVGIG (reference sequence). There are 15 residues in the CDR3. Written as DNA, the CDR3 is TGTGCCTGGAGTCGGCAGGGATTCTCTGGAAACACCATATATTTT. Translating gives CAWSRQGFSGNTIYF.

This clone was seen a single time. The gene calls are TRBV18 and TRBJ2-5; no clear D gene. V was clipped by 2 bases and J by 4 bases, with 14 bases between them. CDR1 and CDR2 from the germline V gene are KGHSH and LQKENI. CDR3 length equals 15 residues. DNA for the CDR3: TGTGCCAGCTCACCAATTTTCGGAACAGTAGAGACCCAGTACTTC. Translating gives CASSPIFGTVETQYF.

The V and J genes are TRBV16 and TRBJ1-1, with 7 bases identical to TRBD1. V trimming: 2 bases; J trimming: 0 bases; junction bases outside the gene matches: 9. CDR1 and CDR2 (germline): KGHSY, FQNENV. The CDR3 is 17 amino acids. In DNA, the CDR3 is TGTGCCAGCAGCCAAAGGACAGGCCTCTTAATGAACACTGAAGCTTTCTTT. Translation gives CASSQRTGLLMNTEAFF.

The chain carries TRBV5-4 and TRBJ2-3; tentative D call: TRBD2 (5 bases). The CDR3 has 14 residues. Germline lookup yields CDR1 SGHNT and CDR2 YYREEE (reference sequence). Trimming shortened V by 5 bases and J by 2 bases, and 12 bases separated the two germline ends. The CDR3 loop is CASRRAEPTDTQYF. CDR3 sequence (DNA): TGTGCCAGCAGGCGAGCGGAGCCCACAGATACGCAGTATTTT.

In its sample, this clone was seen a few times. V usage is TRBV7-9 and J usage is TRBJ2-1, with a weak D call TRBD1 (5 bases). V was clipped by 2 bases and J by 7 bases, with 9 bases between them. The CDR3 length is 13 residues. Germline V CDR1 and CDR2: SEHNR, FQNEAQ (reference sequence). This CDR3 reads CASSLYNRNEQFF. CDR3 in DNA: TGTGCCAGCAGCTTATACAACAGGAATGAGCAGTTCTTC.

In its sample, this clone was seen many times. The chain combines TRBV7-9 with TRBJ2-5; tentatively, D is TRBD1 (5 bases). Germline loops: CDR1 SEHNR, CDR2 FQNEAQ (reference sequence). The CDR3 sequence is 11 residues long. Trimming took off 5 bases at V and 13 bases at J, with 14 bases between the two ends. CDR3 loop: CASSLTGRMYF. The CDR3 DNA follows: TGTGCCAGCAGCCTAACAGGCCGTATGTACTTC.

This clone came up a few times. V gene TRBV6-5 combines with J gene TRBJ2-3, with D perhaps TRBD1 (5 bases). Per the germline V gene, CDR1 is MNHEY and CDR2 is SVGAGI. Trimming removed 8 bases from V and 3 bases from J, with 9 bases in between. CDR3 length: 12 amino acids. CDR3 protein: CASGPGTDTQYF. The CDR3 DNA reads TGTGCCAGCGGCCCAGGGACAGATACGCAGTATTTT.

Only a few counts were recorded for this clone. This sequence joins TRBV7-3 and TRBJ2-3, with 7 nucleotides matching TRBD2. Germline values: CDR1 SGHTA, CDR2 FQGTGA. The junction had 9 bases not matched to a gene; V was cut back by 5 bases and J by 10 bases. The CDR3 consists of 13 residues. The CDR3 spells CASSRTRSESQYF. CDR3 bases: TGTGCCAGCAGCAGGACTAGGTCCGAATCGCAGTATTTT. The variable domain in full, with the rest retrieved from reference TRBV7-3 and TRBJ2-3, is GAGVSQTPSNKVTEKGKYVELRCDPISGHTALYWYRQSLGQGPEFLIYFQGTGAADDSGLPNDRFFAVRPEGSVSTLKIQRTERGDSAVYLCASSRTRSESQYFGPGTRLTVL.

Only a few counts were recorded for this clone. The chain links TRBV5-1 to TRBJ1-4, with 7 positions matching TRBD1. V lost 0 bases and J lost 2; bases outside the gene matches: 4. The CDR3 is made up of 16 amino acids. The germline CDR1 and CDR2 sequences are SGHRS and YFSETQ. CDR3 amino acids: CASSLGGTATNEKLFF. In DNA form, the CDR3 reads TGCGCCAGCAGCTTGGGTGGGACAGCTACTAATGAAAAACTGTTTTTT.

This clone was seen only a few times. The chain couples TRBV4-1 to TRBJ1-2; TRBD1 aligns across 7 bases. Germline loops: CDR1 MGHRA, CDR2 YSYEKL. CDR3 length: 16 residues. Trimming at V came to 2 bases and at J to 4 bases, leaving 10 bases not matched to a gene. This chain's CDR3 is CASSQPRQGSSYGYTF. The CDR3 nucleotides are TGCGCCAGCAGCCAACCCCGACAGGGAAGTAGCTATGGCTACACCTTC.

This clone was seen ten or more times. Other DNA sequences in this specimen translate into the identical CDR3. Written as DNA, the CDR3 is TGCGCCAGCAGCTTGGCAGGGGCCAAAAACATTCAGTACTTC. Translation: CASSLAGAKNIQYF. The V gene is TRBV5-1, the J gene TRBJ2-4, with a weak D call TRBD1 (5 bases). The CDR3 has 14 residues. V was pared by 0 bases and J by 1 base, with 5 bases between. The V gene's germline CDR1 is SGHRS and CDR2 YFSETQ.

A few counts support this clone. V gene TRBV4-1 combines with J gene TRBJ2-1, with TRBD2 matching 10 bases. The V and J ends lost 1 base and 6 bases, in that order; junction bases with no gene match: 12. In germline, CDR1 is MGHRA, CDR2 YSYEKL. The CDR3 is made up of 18 amino acids. The chain's CDR3 is CASSQATSSGRARNEQFF. The CDR3 region has the DNA TGCGCCAGCAGCCAAGCCACTTCCAGCGGGAGGGCCCGCAATGAGCAGTTCTTC.

The V call is TRBV18, the J call TRBJ2-1, with 7 nucleotides matching TRBD1. J was trimmed by 5 bases and V by 4 bases; bases with no gene match: 5. The CDR3 contains 14 residues. From germline, CDR1 is KGHSH and CDR2 LQKENI. The CDR3 sequence is CASSRRTGDNEQFF. CDR3 DNA: TGTGCCAGCTCACGCCGGACAGGAGACAATGAGCAGTTCTTC.

This chain links TRBV4-1 with TRBJ1-1; D gene uncertain. V dropped 1 base and J dropped 1 base, with 10 bases sitting between them. Germline-derived CDR1 and CDR2 are MGHRA and YSYEKL. The CDR3 covers 15 residues. The CDR3 bases are TGCGCCAGCAGCCAAGGTATTGGTAGGAACACTGAAGCTTTCTTT. It is translated as CASSQGIGRNTEAFF.

This chain links TRBV15 with TRBJ2-7; TRBD1 agrees at 7 bases. This CDR3 has 15 residues. Germline trimming cut 6 bases from V and 4 bases from J; bases unmatched to any gene: 12. Germline lookup yields CDR1 LNHNV and CDR2 YYDKDF (reference sequence). The CDR3 DNA follows: TGTGCCACCAGGACCACCCGGACAGGATTATACGAGCAGTACTTC. As protein: CATRTTRTGLYEQYF.

CDR3: CASSQGLAGGPAKNIQYF. The CDR3, as DNA: TGTGCCAGCAGCCAAGGGCTAGCGGGGGGGCCGGCCAAAAACATTCAGTACTTC. The chain employs TRBV4-2 and TRBJ2-4; 12 bases line up with TRBD2. The CDR3 totals 18 residues. V shed 1 base and J 1 base; nucleotides not matched to a gene: 5. CDR1 is LGHNA, CDR2 YNFKEQ, per germline.

This clone was seen a few times. V is TRBV7-9 and J is TRBJ1-1; D unclear. The CDR3 loop spans 12 amino acids. CDR1 is SEHNR and CDR2 is FQNEAQ in the germline V gene (reference sequence). V was clipped by 7 bases and J by 5 bases, with 11 bases between them. CDR3 bases: TGTGCCAGCACGACACAGACAACTGAAGCTTTCTTT. Protein product: CASTTQTTEAFF.

This chain connects TRBV29-1 to TRBJ2-3, with 10 bases lining up with TRBD2. J gave up 2 bases and V 6 bases, and 11 bases lay outside the gene matches. Germline lookup yields CDR1 SQVTM and CDR2 ANQGSEA. CDR3 length: 16 residues. CDR3 DNA sequence: TGCAGCGTAGCACAACTAGCGGGGACTGTCACAGATACGCAGTATTTT. This gives the protein CSVAQLAGTVTDTQYF.

A few counts support this clone. The chain combines TRBV15 with TRBJ1-2, with TRBD1 as a possible D gene (5 bases). The CDR3 has 18 residues. V lost 0 bases, J lost 0 bases, and 17 bases lay in between. Germline V gives CDR1 LNHNV, CDR2 YYDKDF (reference sequence). In nucleotides, the CDR3 is TGTGCCACCAGCAGAGATCTATCGGGGGGTGTTTCTAACTATGGCTACACCTTC. Protein product: CATSRDLSGGVSNYGYTF.